One and the same sample provided the 13 T cell receptor beta chains below, sequenced in a study of T cell responses to AZD1222 COVID-19 vaccine. Profiled with immunoSEQ multiplex PCR; TCRdb holds only in-frame clones, not every one. The sample shows some 100,000 clones, about 89% of them seen only once. This specimen consisted of peripheral blood, obtained on day 0 of AZD1222 vaccination. These receptors were obtained from an adult in good health.

The J gene is TRBJ1-5, the V gene TRBV21-1; the DNA was not used to check the table's D call, TRBD1. TRBV21-1 represents a pseudogene. This CDR3 is built from 15 residues. The CDR3 DNA reads TGTGCCAGCAGCAAATGGGCCTTTAGCAATCAGCCCCAGCATTTT. Translating gives CASSKWAFSNQPQHF.

The V gene is TRBV28, the J gene TRBJ2-5; 7 bases are shared with TRBD1. The germline gives CDR1 MDHEN, CDR2 SYDVKM. The CDR3 covers 15 residues. V lost 6 bases, J lost 2 bases, and 9 bases stayed unmatched. The CDR3 reads CASSHRGYYQETQYF. The CDR3 DNA reads as TGTGCCAGCAGCCACAGGGGCTATTATCAAGAGACCCAGTACTTC.

V and J are TRBV7-9 and TRBJ1-6, with a weak D call TRBD1 (5 bases). V was pared by 5 bases and J by 2 bases, with 10 bases between. The CDR3 covers 15 residues. Germline loops: CDR1 SEHNR, CDR2 FQNEAQ (reference sequence). In DNA, the CDR3 is TGTGCCAGCAGCCCGACGGGACCCTATAATTCACCCCTCCACTTT. It yields the protein CASSPTGPYNSPLHF.

The V gene is TRBV27, the J gene TRBJ2-1, with 13 bases fitting TRBD2. J gave up 8 bases and V 4 bases, and 5 bases lay outside the gene matches. The CDR3 runs to 15 residues. CDR1 is MNHEY, CDR2 SMNVEV, per germline (reference sequence). In DNA form, the CDR3 reads TGTGCCAGCAGTTGGGGACTAGCGGGAAAGTATGAGCAGTTCTTC. It codes for CASSWGLAGKYEQFF.

This chain joins TRBV25-1 and TRBJ1-1; tentative D call: TRBD1 (5 bases). V lost 1 base and J 2 bases, leaving 5 bases between the germline ends. The germline gives CDR1 MGHDK, CDR2 SYGVNS. The length of the CDR3 is 13 residues. The CDR3, as DNA: TGTGCCAGCAGTGAATGGGACAACACTGAAGCTTTCTTT. It translates to CASSEWDNTEAFF.

This chain uses TRBV7-6 with TRBJ2-7; D is perhaps TRBD1 (5 bases). The V and J ends lost 5 bases and 3 bases respectively, with 11 bases between them. CDR1 and CDR2 (germline): SGHVS, FNYEAQ. The length of the CDR3 is 13 residues. CDR3 nucleotides: TGTGCCAGCAGCCTGGACATGTACTACGAGCAGTACTTC. Translating gives CASSLDMYYEQYF. Variable domain in full (rest from reference TRBV7-6 and TRBJ2-7): GAGVSQSPRYKVTKRGQDVALRCDPISGHVSLYWYRQALGQGPEFLTYFNYEAQQDKSGLPNDRFSAERPEGSISTLTIQRTEQRDSAMYRCASSLDMYYEQYFGPGTRLTVT.

The V call is TRBV7-8, the J call TRBJ1-3, with no clear D. Germline V lookup: CDR1 SGHVS, CDR2 FQNEAQ. CDR3 size: 15 residues. Between the trimmed V and J ends, which lost 4 bases and 0 bases, there was a span of 10 bases. CDR3 sequence: CASSSVADSGNTIYF. In DNA form, the CDR3 reads TGTGCCAGCAGCTCAGTGGCGGACTCTGGAAACACCATATATTTT. Combining the CDR3 with reference TRBV7-8 and TRBJ1-3 gives the whole variable domain GAGVSQSPRYKVAKRGQDVALRCDPISGHVSLFWYQQALGQGPEFLTYFQNEAQLDKSGLPSDRFFAERPEGSVSTLKIQRTQQEDSAVYLCASSSVADSGNTIYFGEGSWLTVV.

V is TRBV4-2 and J is TRBJ1-1, with 9 bases aligning to TRBD1. With V trimmed by 1 base and J by 3 bases, 9 bases remained unmatched. This CDR3 has 17 residues. Germline V gene sequence: CDR1 LGHNA, CDR2 YNFKEQ. The CDR3 spells CASSQVGTGRTYTEAFF. CDR3 coding DNA: TGTGCCAGCAGCCAAGTTGGGACAGGGAGGACTTACACTGAAGCTTTCTTT.

A single count supports this clone. The chain joins TRBV5-4 to TRBJ1-1, with D unclear. This CDR3 has 12 residues. V was shortened by 0 bases and J by 2 bases, with 2 bases between the two germline ends. Germline values: CDR1 SGHNT, CDR2 YYREEE (reference sequence). The CDR3 loop reads CASSLANTEAFF. The CDR3 DNA reads as TGTGCCAGCAGCTTGGCAAACACTGAAGCTTTCTTT.

The chain joins TRBV7-2 to TRBJ2-2, with TRBD1 matching over 7 bases. Germline V lookup: CDR1 SGHTA, CDR2 FQGNSA. CDR3 length equals 15 residues. The V segment lost 4 bases and the J segment 0 bases; nucleotides outside the gene matches: 2. CDR3 region: CASSWDSANTGELFF. CDR3 nucleotide sequence: TGTGCCAGCAGCTGGGACAGCGCGAACACCGGGGAGCTGTTTTTT. Combining the CDR3 with reference TRBV7-2 and TRBJ2-2 gives the whole variable domain GAGVSQSPSNKVTEKGKDVELRCDPISGHTALYWYRQSLGQGLEFLIYFQGNSAPDKSGLPSDRFSAERTGGSVSTLTIQRTQQEDSAVYLCASSWDSANTGELFFGEGSRLTVL.

This clone was seen just once. V and J are TRBV7-9 and TRBJ2-5, with 11 bases aligning to TRBD2. Germline-derived CDR1 and CDR2 are SEHNR and FQNEAQ (reference sequence). The CDR3 is 15 residues long. Trimming removed 4 bases from V and 5 bases from J; junction bases left unmatched: 6. CDR3 region: CASSSTWTSGETQYF. CDR3 in DNA: TGTGCCAGCAGCTCTACCTGGACTAGCGGGGAGACCCAGTACTTC.

This chain links TRBV11-2 with TRBJ2-3, with 8 positions matching TRBD2. This CDR3 is 18 amino acids long. V was clipped by 5 bases and J by 0 bases; unmatched bases: 13. From germline, CDR1 is SGHAT and CDR2 FQNNGV. The CDR3 coding sequence is TGTGCCAGCAGCCCCCGGGGGGCGGGAGGCACTAGCACAGATACGCAGTATTTT. Translated: CASSPRGAGGTSTDTQYF.

V usage is TRBV7-8 and J usage is TRBJ1-2; TRBD1 matches 9 bases. V lost 5 bases, J lost 2 bases, and 12 bases stayed unmatched. The CDR3 extends over 17 amino acids. Germline lookup yields CDR1 SGHVS and CDR2 FQNEAQ. The CDR3 region is CASSPQVPGQGNYGYTF. The CDR3 DNA follows: TGTGCCAGCAGCCCACAAGTCCCGGGACAGGGAAACTATGGCTACACCTTC.